This passage covers 10 T cell receptor beta chains from one sample sequenced in a study of beta chain features in type 1 diabetes. General study points: A moderate, significant TCRB CDR3 shortening appeared in type 1 diabetes across four CD4+ subsets.

The investigators reverse transcribed all of the isolated RNA, so they sequenced expressed TCRB transcripts. Measured with immunoSEQ multiplex PCR; TCRdb has only the in-frame clones, and not every one. The profile shows more than 300,000 clones, 8% to 10% of them singletons. These receptors have no identified antigens. Sequencing used central memory CD4+ T cells from blood. The receptor source for this set is a man aged 25-45 years with type 1 diabetes.

V gene TRBV11-3 combines with J gene TRBJ2-5; 11 nucleotides line up with TRBD2. The CDR3 contains 17 residues. The V segment lost 1 base and the J segment 2 bases; nucleotides outside the gene matches: 6. From germline, CDR1 is SGHNT and CDR2 YENEEA. This chain's CDR3 is CASSLGASGRSQETQYF. CDR3 DNA: TGTGCCAGCAGCTTAGGAGCTAGCGGGAGGTCTCAAGAGACCCAGTACTTC.

This chain connects TRBV11-2 to TRBJ1-4, with D possibly matching TRBD1 (5 bases). Trimming pared 3 bases from V and 6 bases from J, leaving 17 bases between. Germline V gene sequence: CDR1 SGHAT, CDR2 FQNNGV. This CDR3 region has 16 residues. The CDR3 region has the DNA TGTGCCAGCAGCTTCGGGGCGTCCGGGTCATATGAAAAACTGTTTTTT. Amino acid sequence: CASSFGASGSYEKLFF.

At least ten counts were recorded for this clone. This chain links TRBV29-1 with TRBJ1-5; D unresolved. V was cut by 4 bases and J by 3 bases, with 7 bases left in between. CDR3 length: 12 residues. Germline V gives CDR1 SQVTM, CDR2 ANQGSEA. CDR3 sequence: CSVAGDNQPQHF. The DNA of the CDR3 is TGCAGCGTTGCTGGAGACAATCAGCCCCAGCATTTT.

The rearrangement joins TRBV27 to TRBJ1-1, with TRBD1 as a possible D gene (5 bases). Germline-derived CDR1 and CDR2 are MNHEY and SMNVEV (reference sequence). V shed 5 bases and J shed 7 bases, with 17 bases lying between them. CDR3 size: 14 residues. The CDR3 loop is CASSATRASSEAFF. The CDR3 DNA reads as TGTGCCAGCAGTGCGACCAGGGCATCTAGTGAAGCTTTCTTT.

This clone was recorded a few times. The chain joins TRBV19 to TRBJ2-3; 9 bases fit TRBD1. Trimming at V came to 7 bases and at J to 3 bases, leaving 5 bases not matched to a gene. The CDR3 length is 14 residues. Germline CDR1 LNHDA, CDR2 SQIVND (reference sequence). The CDR3 here is CASTDRGFTDTQYF. The DNA of the CDR3 is TGTGCCAGTACTGACAGGGGGTTTACAGATACGCAGTATTTT.

The table lists this clone with a few counts. The CDR3 here is CASSLSGGRDYGYTF. The CDR3 nucleotides are TGCGCCAGCAGCTTGAGTGGGGGGCGCGACTATGGCTACACCTTC. V usage is TRBV5-1 and J usage is TRBJ1-2; possibly TRBD1 for D (6 bases). This CDR3 comprises 15 residues. CDR1 SGHRS and CDR2 YFSETQ come from the germline V gene. V was trimmed by 1 base and J by 3 bases, leaving 13 bases between them.

The CDR3 reads CASSLGTGYTYEQYF. The CDR3 DNA follows: TGTGCCAGCAGCCTAGGGACAGGCTACACCTACGAGCAGTACTTC. The chain joins TRBV14 to TRBJ2-7; TRBD1 aligns across 8 bases. The CDR3 is made up of 15 amino acids. V was pared by 4 bases and J by 2 bases, with 7 bases of the junction left unmatched. The germline V gene has CDR1 SGHDN and CDR2 FVKESK. Complete variable domain (other parts from reference TRBV14 and TRBJ2-7): EAGVTQFPSHSVIEKGQTVTLRCDPISGHDNLYWYRRVMGKEIKFLLHFVKESKQDESGMPNNRFLAERTGGTYSTLKVQPAELEDSGVYFCASSLGTGYTYEQYFGPGTRLTVT.

In this sample, this clone turned up a few times. This chain joins TRBV6-6 and TRBJ1-2; no clear D gene. Between the trimmed V and J ends, which lost 0 bases and 7 bases, there was a span of 18 bases. The germline gives CDR1 MNHNY, CDR2 SVGAGI (reference sequence). The CDR3 has 16 residues. DNA for the CDR3: TGTGCCAGCAGTTACTCGAGTAGTGGTTCGTATGCTGGCTACACCTTC. It specifies CASSYSSSGSYAGYTF.

This sequence joins TRBV7-2 and TRBJ1-5; 8 bases map to TRBD1. Germline V gene lookup returns CDR1 SGHTA and CDR2 FQGNSA. The CDR3 is 17 residues long. The V gene end was trimmed by 1 base and the J gene end by 5 bases; junction bases not matched to a gene: 10. CDR3 DNA sequence: TGTGCCAGCAGCTTAGGTTTTAGGTCACAGGGGGATCAGCCCCAGCATTTT. Protein product: CASSLGFRSQGDQPQHF.

In this sample, this clone turned up a few times. Given the absence of the conserved phenylalanine or tryptophan at the CDR3 end, a read error is likely. It is unclear where the CDR3 begins or ends on the DNA, so no DNA is shown, and the CDR3 is as TCRdb lists it. The chain carries TRBV11-2 and TRBJ2-7; TRBD2, the D gene given by the table, was not confirmed from the DNA. The CDR3 is made up of 9 amino acids, end residues included. CDR1 SGHAT and CDR2 FQNNGV come from the germline V gene. CDR3 protein: CASSRDYGD.